This T cell receptor beta chain was recorded in a study of shared T cell receptors in the human thymus. CDR3 length: 15 residues. V lost 0 bases to trimming and J lost 3 bases, with 12 bases between them. Germline CDR1 LGHNA, CDR2 YSLEER. Assay used: immunoSEQ multiplex PCR; TCRdb lists only in-frame clones, some missing. The sample shows over 650,000 clones, about 87% of them seen only once. These sequences were also reported in another study, on human thymus T cells. From that paper: Samples came from healthy Finnish infants during open corrective cardiac surgery. Related research has reported that thymic repertoires overlap highly among unrelated individuals.

Sequenced input: thymocytes. This sequence was found in a boy in the first two years of life with a congenital heart defect. The V and J genes are TRBV4-3 and TRBJ2-7; maybe TRBD1 (6 bases). CDR3 in amino acids: CASSQDPGVIYEQYF. The CDR3 coding sequence is TGCGCCAGCAGCCAAGATCCAGGGGTAATCTACGAGCAGTACTTC.